A single sample gave rise to the 7 T cell receptor beta chains below, sequenced in a study of early stage breast cancer tumors. Produced via immunoSEQ multiplex PCR; TCRdb's table is partial and in-frame only. This table holds some 48,000 clones, about 83% found once. The specimen was blood. These receptor sequences come from a person in their fifties with breast cancer.

This clone was observed a single time. The rearrangement links TRBV5-1 to TRBJ1-1; 9 nucleotides align to TRBD1. Germline CDR1 and CDR2: SGHRS and YFSETQ. The trim removed 5 bases at V and 2 bases at J, leaving 7 bases unmatched. CDR3 length: 15 amino acids. The CDR3 loop is CASRGTGNRNTEAFF. The CDR3 bases are TGCGCCAGCAGAGGGACAGGGAACCGAAACACTGAAGCTTTCTTT.

J is TRBJ2-3 and V is TRBV7-3; D might be TRBD1 or TRBD2, each matching 6 bases. CDR1 is SGHTA, CDR2 FQGTGA, per germline. The CDR3 contains 15 residues. The ends were cut back, 5 bases at V and 6 bases at J, with 18 bases in the middle. The DNA for the CDR3 is TGTGCCAGCAGCACCTATGGGGGGCCGCGGGATACGCAGTATTTT. Encoded protein: CASSTYGGPRDTQYF.

V is TRBV6-4 and J is TRBJ1-4; weak D call: TRBD1 (5 bases). CDR1 is MRHNA and CDR2 is SNTAGT in the germline V gene. V was clipped by 2 bases and J by 0 bases, with 19 bases between them. This CDR3 comprises 19 residues. CDR3 protein: CASSDVPGLGDPTNEKLFF. In DNA form, the CDR3 reads TGTGCCAGCAGTGACGTTCCAGGACTCGGGGACCCAACTAATGAAAAACTGTTTTTT.

The rearrangement joins TRBV11-2 to TRBJ1-1; tentative D call: TRBD1 (5 bases). The V end lost 4 bases, the J end lost 4 bases, and 16 bases lay between the germline ends. The CDR3 is made up of 15 amino acids. The germline V gene encodes CDR1 SGHAT and CDR2 FQNNGV. CDR3 in amino acids: CASSYNGAGGTEAFF. The CDR3 DNA is TGTGCCAGCAGCTACAACGGGGCGGGGGGCACTGAAGCTTTCTTT.

The chain recombines TRBV7-2 with TRBJ2-1; TRBD1 aligns across 9 bases. V shed 7 bases and J 4 bases; nucleotides not matched to a gene: 11. The CDR3 length is 16 residues. The germline CDR1 and CDR2 sequences are SGHTA and FQGNSA. This CDR3 reads CASTRPAGQGYNEQFF. For the CDR3, the DNA is TGTGCCAGCACCCGACCCGCGGGACAGGGATACAATGAGCAGTTCTTC.

This clone was picked up a small number of times. This chain uses TRBV5-4 with TRBJ1-2; possibly TRBD1 for D (5 bases). Germline values: CDR1 SGHNT, CDR2 YYREEE (reference sequence). The CDR3 consists of 14 residues. V gave up 4 bases and J gave up 4 bases, with 14 bases separating them. CDR3 nucleotides: TGTGCCAGCAGCCATGGTGGGGGTAGCTATGGCTACACCTTC. Its translation: CASSHGGGSYGYTF.

The chain couples TRBV7-9 to TRBJ1-4; D remains unclear. Trimming took off 5 bases at V and 8 bases at J, with 15 bases between the two ends. Germline values: CDR1 SEHNR, CDR2 FQNEAQ (reference sequence). CDR3 size: 14 residues. CDR3 residues: CASSADYASEKLFF. Written as DNA, the CDR3 is TGTGCCAGCAGCGCAGACTATGCGTCCGAAAAACTGTTTTTT.